These 3 T cell receptor beta chains originate from one sample sequenced in a study of T cell responses to AZD1222 COVID-19 vaccine. Assay: immunoSEQ multiplex PCR; the TCRdb copy retains only in-frame clones and omits some. The table shows 90,000 to 150,000 clones, with about 90% occurring only once. The sample here was peripheral blood, taken on day 0 of AZD1222 vaccination. The receptor set was obtained from an adult in good health.

In this sample, this clone turned up once. The chain has TRBV2 and TRBJ2-1; D ambiguous. The CDR3 is made up of 15 amino acids. In germline, CDR1 is SNHLY, CDR2 FYNNEI. The V gene lost 1 base and the J gene lost 0 bases, with 7 bases spanning the gap. CDR3 sequence: CASSEEWDSYNEQFF. In DNA form, the CDR3 reads TGTGCCAGCAGTGAAGAGTGGGACTCCTACAATGAGCAGTTCTTC.

A single count supports this clone. J is TRBJ1-5 and V is TRBV15, with 7 bases lining up with TRBD1. CDR3 length: 15 amino acids. J lost 4 bases, V lost 1 base, and 4 bases had no gene match. Germline V gives CDR1 LNHNV, CDR2 YYDKDF (reference sequence). CDR3 amino acids: CATSRGDRENQPQHF. The CDR3, as DNA: TGTGCCACCAGCAGAGGAGACAGGGAAAATCAGCCCCAGCATTTT.

The chain has TRBV18 and TRBJ1-3; D ambiguous. Between the trimmed V and J ends, which lost 3 bases and 3 bases, there was a span of 15 bases. This CDR3 comprises 16 residues. Per germline, CDR1 KGHSH and CDR2 LQKENI. The CDR3 region is CASSPTEGVGGNTIYF. In nucleotides, the CDR3 is TGTGCCAGCTCACCTACTGAGGGCGTCGGTGGAAACACCATATATTTT.